This T cell receptor (beta chain) originates from a study of T-cell memory formation after mild COVID-19. Deletions cut 4 bases from V and 10 bases from J, with 13 bases between. This CDR3 has 12 residues. Looked up from germline, CDR1 is SNHLY and CDR2 is FYNNEI. cDNA libraries for TCR alpha and TCR beta, carrying sample barcodes and UMIs, came from 5'RACE with constant-segment primers. TCRdb re-called the 5' RACE reads through MiXCR, storing one row per CDR3 protein. This sample has 250,000 to 300,000 distinct CDR3 sequences, with approximately 16% found just once. The rearrangement links TRBV2 to TRBJ1-2; the D gene is possibly TRBD1 (5 bases). The sequence was collected from a man between 18 and 35 years old who had mild COVID-19 (a few samples of this study predate the infection). Cell type and time point are not known. The sequencing sample was made of PBMCs or a T cell subset sorted from them (not recorded which). Here the CDR3 DNA reads TGTGCCAGCAGTGGGGCAGGGAAATACTACACCTTC. As protein: CASSGAGKYYTF.